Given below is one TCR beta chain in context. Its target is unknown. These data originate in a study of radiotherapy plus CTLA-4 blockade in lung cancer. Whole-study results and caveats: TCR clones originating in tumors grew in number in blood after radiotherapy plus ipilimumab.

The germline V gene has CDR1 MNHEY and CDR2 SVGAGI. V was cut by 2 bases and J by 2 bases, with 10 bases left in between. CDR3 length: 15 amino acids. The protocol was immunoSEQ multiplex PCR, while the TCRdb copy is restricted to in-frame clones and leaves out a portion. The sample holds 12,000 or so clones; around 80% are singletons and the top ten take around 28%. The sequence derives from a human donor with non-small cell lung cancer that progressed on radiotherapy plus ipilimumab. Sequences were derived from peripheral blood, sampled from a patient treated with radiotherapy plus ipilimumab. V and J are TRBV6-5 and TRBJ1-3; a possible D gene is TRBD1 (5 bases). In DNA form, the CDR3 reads TGTGCCAGCAGTTACCCGGTGGGGGCTGGAAACACCATATATTTT. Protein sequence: CASSYPVGAGNTIYF.